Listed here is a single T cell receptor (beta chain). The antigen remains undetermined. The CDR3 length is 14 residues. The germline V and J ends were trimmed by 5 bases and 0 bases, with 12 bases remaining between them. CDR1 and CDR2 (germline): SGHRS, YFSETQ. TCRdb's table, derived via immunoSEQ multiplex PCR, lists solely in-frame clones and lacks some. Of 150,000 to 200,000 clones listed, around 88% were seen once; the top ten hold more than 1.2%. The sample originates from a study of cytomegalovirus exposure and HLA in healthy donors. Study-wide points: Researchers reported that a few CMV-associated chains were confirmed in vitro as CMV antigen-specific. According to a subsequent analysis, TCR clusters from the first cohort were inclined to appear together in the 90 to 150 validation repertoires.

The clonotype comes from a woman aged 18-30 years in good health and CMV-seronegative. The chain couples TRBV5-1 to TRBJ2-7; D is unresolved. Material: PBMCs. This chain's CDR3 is CASSLRGNSYEQYF. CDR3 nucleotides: TGCGCCAGCAGTCTCCGCGGAAACTCCTACGAGCAGTACTTC.